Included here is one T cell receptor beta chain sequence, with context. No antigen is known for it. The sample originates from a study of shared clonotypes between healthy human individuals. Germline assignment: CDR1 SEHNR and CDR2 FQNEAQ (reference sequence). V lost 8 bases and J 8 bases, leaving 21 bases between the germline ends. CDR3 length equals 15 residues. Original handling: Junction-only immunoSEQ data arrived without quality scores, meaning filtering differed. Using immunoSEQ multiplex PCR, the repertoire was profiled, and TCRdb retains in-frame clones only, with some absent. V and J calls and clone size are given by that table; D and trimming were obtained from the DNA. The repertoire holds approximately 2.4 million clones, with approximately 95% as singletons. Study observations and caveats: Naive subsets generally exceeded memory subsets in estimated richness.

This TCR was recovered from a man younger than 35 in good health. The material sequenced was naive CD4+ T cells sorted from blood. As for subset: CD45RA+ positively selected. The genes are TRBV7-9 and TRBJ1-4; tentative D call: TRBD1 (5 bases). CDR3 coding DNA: TGTGCCAGCGACACAGGTCACATTGGAGGAGAAAAACTGTTTTTT. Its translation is CASDTGHIGGEKLFF.